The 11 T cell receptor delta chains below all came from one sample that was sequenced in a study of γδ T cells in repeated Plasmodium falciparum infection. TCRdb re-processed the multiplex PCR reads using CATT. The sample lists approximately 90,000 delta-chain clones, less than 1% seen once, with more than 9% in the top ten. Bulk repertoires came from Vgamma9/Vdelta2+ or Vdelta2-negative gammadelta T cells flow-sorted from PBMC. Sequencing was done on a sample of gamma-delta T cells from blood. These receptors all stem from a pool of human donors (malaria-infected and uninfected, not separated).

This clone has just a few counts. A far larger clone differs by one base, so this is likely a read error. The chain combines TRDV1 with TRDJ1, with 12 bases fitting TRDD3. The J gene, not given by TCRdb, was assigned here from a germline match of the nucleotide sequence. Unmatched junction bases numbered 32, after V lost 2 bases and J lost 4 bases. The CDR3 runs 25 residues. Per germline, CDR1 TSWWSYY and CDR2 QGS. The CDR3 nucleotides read TGTGCTCTTGGGGAAGTCAGTCTCCTAACCATGACAACCGTAGTACTGGGGGATACTAACGATAAACTCATCTTT. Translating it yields CALGEVSLLTMTTVVLGDTNDKLIF.

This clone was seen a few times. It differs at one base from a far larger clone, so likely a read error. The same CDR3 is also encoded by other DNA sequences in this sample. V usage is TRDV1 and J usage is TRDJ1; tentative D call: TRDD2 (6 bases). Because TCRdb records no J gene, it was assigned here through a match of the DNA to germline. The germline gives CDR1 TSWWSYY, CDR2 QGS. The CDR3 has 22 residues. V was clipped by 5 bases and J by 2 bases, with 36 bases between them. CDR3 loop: CALGKTPFFLTNLASPTDKLIF. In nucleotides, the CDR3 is TGTGCTCTTGGGAAGACCCCATTCTTCCTCACCAATCTAGCGTCTCCAACCGATAAACTCATCTTT.

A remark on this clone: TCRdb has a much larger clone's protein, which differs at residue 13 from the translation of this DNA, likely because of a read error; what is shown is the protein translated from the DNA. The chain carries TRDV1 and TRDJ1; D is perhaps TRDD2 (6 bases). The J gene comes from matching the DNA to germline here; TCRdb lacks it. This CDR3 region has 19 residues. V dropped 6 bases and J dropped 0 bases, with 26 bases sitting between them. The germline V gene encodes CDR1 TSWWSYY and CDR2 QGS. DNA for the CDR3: TGTGCTCTTGGATCTTCCTTCCCCGGTCATCCCGCCTACACCGATAAACTCATCTTT. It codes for CALGSSFPGHPAYTDKLIF.

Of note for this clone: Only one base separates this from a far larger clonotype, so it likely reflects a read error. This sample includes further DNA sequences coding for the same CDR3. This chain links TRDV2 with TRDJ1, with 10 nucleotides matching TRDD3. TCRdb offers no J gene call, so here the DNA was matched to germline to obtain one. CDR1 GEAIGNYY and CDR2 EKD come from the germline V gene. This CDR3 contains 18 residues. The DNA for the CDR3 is TGCGCCTGTGACAACTTGGGGGGGATACGCCACTACACCGATAAACTCATCTTT. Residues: CACDNLGGIRHYTDKLIF.

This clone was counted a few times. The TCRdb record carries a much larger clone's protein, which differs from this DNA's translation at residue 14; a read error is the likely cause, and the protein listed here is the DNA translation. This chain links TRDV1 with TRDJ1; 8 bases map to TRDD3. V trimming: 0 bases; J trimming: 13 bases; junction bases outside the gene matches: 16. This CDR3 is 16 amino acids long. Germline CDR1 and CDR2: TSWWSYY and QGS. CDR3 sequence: CALGELAYRTGGRPIF. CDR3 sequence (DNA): TGTGCTCTTGGGGAACTCGCGTACCGTACTGGGGGCCGCCCCATCTTT.

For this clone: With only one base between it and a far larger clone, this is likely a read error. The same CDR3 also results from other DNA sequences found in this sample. The DNA of the CDR3 is TGTGCCTGTGACACTGTGGGGAGTAAAGTAAAGGGCACCGATAAACTCATCTTT. This encodes CACDTVGSKVKGTDKLIF. The V call is TRDV2, the J call TRDJ1; D is perhaps TRDD3 (5 bases). Because TCRdb records no J gene, it was assigned here through a match of the DNA to germline. The germline V gene has CDR1 GEAIGNYY and CDR2 EKD. CDR3 length: 18 residues. Trimming stripped 1 base from V and 1 base from J, with 21 bases between.

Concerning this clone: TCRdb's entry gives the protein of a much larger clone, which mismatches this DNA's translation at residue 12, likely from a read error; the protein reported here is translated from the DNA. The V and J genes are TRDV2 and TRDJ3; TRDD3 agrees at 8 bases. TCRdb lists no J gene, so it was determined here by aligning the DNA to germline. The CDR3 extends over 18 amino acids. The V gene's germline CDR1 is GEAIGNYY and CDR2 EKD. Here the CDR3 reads CACDYGGSQAWGTRQMFF. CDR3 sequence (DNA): TGTGCCTGTGATTATGGGGGATCCCAAGCCTGGGGCACCCGACAGATGTTTTTC.

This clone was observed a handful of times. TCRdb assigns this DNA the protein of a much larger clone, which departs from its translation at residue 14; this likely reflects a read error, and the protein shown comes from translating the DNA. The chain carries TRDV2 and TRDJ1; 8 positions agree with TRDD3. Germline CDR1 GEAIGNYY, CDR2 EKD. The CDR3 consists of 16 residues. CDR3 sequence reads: CACDWGIRPSTDKPIF. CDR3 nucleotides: TGTGCCTGTGACTGGGGGATTCGCCCTAGCACCGATAAACCCATCTTT.

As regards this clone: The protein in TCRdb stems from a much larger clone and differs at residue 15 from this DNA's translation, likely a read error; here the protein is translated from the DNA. CDR3 DNA sequence: TGTGCCTGTGACTCCTTACTGGGGGCATTACCGGGGGACACCGGTAAACTCATCTTT. Translation: CACDSLLGALPGDTGKLIF. The J gene is TRDJ1, the V gene TRDV2, with TRDD3 identical over 8 bases. No J gene was available from TCRdb, and it was assigned here by a germline match of the DNA. The CDR3 has 19 residues. Germline V CDR1 and CDR2: GEAIGNYY, EKD.

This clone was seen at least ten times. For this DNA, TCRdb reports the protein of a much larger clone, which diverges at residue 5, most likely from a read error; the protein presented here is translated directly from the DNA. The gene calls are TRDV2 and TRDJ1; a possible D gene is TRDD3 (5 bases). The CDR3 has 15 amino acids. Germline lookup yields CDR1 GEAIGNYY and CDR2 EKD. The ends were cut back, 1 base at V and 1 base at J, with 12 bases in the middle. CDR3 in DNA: TGTGCCTGTGACACTCTTGGGATGGGCACCGATAAACTCATCTTT. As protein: CACDTLGMGTDKLIF.

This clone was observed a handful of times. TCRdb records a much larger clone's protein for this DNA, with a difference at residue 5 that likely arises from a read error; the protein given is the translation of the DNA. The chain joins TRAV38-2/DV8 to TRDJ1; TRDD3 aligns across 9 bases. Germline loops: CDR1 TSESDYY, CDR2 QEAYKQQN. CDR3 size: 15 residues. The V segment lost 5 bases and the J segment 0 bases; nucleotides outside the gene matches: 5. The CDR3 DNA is TGTGCTTATAGTACTGGGGGACCGTACACCGATAAACTCATCTTT. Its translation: CAYSTGGPYTDKLIF.